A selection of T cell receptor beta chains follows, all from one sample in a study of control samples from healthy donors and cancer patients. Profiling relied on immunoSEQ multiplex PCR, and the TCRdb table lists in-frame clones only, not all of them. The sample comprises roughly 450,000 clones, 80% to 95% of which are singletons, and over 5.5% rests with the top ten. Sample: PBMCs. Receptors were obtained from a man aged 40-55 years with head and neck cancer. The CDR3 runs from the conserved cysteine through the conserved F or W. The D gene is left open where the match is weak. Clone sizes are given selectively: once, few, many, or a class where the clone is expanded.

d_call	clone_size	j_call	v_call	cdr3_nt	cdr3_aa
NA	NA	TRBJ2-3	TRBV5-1	TGCGCCAGCAGCTTGGAGAGACCTAGCACAGATACGCAGTATTTT	CASSLERPSTDTQYF
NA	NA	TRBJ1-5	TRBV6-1	TGTGCCAGCAGTCTTAGCAATCAGCCCCAGCATTTT	CASSLSNQPQHF
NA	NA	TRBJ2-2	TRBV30	TGTGCCTGGAACCCGGTGGGCGCCCGTATGGCCGGGGAGCTGTTTTTT	CAWNPVGARMAGELFF
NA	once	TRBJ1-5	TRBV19	TGTGCCAGTAGATGGGGGGGAGGTAGCAATCAGCCCCAGCATTTT	CASRWGGGSNQPQHF
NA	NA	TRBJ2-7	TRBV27	TGTGCCAGCAGTCGCAGGCTCTCCTACGAGCAGTACTTC	CASSRRLSYEQYF
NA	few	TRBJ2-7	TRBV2	TGTGCCAGCAGTAATACAGGGACCCACGAGCAGTACTTC	CASSNTGTHEQYF
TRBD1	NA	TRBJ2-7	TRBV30	TGTGCCTGGATAAAACCCGGGACAGGGCACTACGAGCAGTACTTC	CAWIKPGTGHYEQYF
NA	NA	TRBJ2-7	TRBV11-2	TGTGCCACCCGCCACGGGAGTTCTAACGAGCAGTACTTC	CATRHGSSNEQYF
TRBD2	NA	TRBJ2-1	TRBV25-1	TGTGCCAGCAGTGCTGCTAGCGGGGGGAACAATGAGCAGTTCTTC	CASSAASGGNNEQFF
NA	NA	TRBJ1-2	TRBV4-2	TGTGCCAGCAGCCAAACCCTGACAGGTCCCACTAACTATGGCTACACCTTC	CASSQTLTGPTNYGYTF
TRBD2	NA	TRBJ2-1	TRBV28	TGTGCCAGCAGCTTAGCGGGGAGCTCCTACAATGAGCAGTTCTTC	CASSLAGSSYNEQFF
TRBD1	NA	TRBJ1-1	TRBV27	TGTGCCAGCAGTTCCCACAGGGGTGGCACTGAAGCTTTCTTT	CASSSHRGGTEAFF
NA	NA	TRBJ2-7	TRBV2	TGTGCCAGCACCAGACTAGTTGGGCCCTACGAGCAGTACTTC	CASTRLVGPYEQYF
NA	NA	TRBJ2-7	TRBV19	TGTGCCAGTAGTATAGGTGGGTTCGCCTACGAGCAGTACTTC	CASSIGGFAYEQYF
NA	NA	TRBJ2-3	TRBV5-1	TGCGCCAGCAGCTTGGACGGTTTGGGGGACACAGATACGCAGTATTTT	CASSLDGLGDTDTQYF
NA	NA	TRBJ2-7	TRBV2	TGTGCCAGCATTAGTTACGGGTCGACGCAGTACTTC	CASISYGSTQYF
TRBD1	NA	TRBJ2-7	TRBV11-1	TGTGCCAGCAGCTCAACGGACAGGAACTCCTACGAGCAGTACTTC	CASSSTDRNSYEQYF
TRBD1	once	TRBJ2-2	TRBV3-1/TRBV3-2	TGTGCCAGCAGACAGGGGGCAAACACCGGGGAGCTGTTTTTT	CASRQGANTGELFF
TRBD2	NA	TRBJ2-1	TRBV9	TGTGCCAGCAGCTATCTAGCGGGGGACAATGAGCAGTTCTTC	CASSYLAGDNEQFF
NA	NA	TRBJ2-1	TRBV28	TGTGCCAGCAGTTTAATTCCATTGACGGATGAGCAGTTCTTC	CASSLIPLTDEQFF
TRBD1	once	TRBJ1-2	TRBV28	TGTGCCAGCAGCACAGGACAGGGAAACTATGGCTACACCTTC	CASSTGQGNYGYTF
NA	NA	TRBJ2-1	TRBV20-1	TGCAGTGCTAGTGAGGGGTCGGGAGATGATGAGCAGTTCTTC	CSASEGSGDDEQFF
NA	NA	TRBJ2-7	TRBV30	TGTGCCTGGGAGAGCGGCGACGAGCAGTACTTC	CAWESGDEQYF
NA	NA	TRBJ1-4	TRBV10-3	TGTGCCATCGCTTCGGGGGCAACTAATGAAAAACTGTTTTTT	CAIASGATNEKLFF
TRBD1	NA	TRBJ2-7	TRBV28	TGTGCCAGCAGTTTGCAGGGGGCGCCTATGTACGAGCAGTACTTC	CASSLQGAPMYEQYF
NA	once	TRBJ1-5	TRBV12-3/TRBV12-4	TGTGCCAGCGGAAGTGAGGACCAGCCCCAGCATTTT	CASGSEDQPQHF
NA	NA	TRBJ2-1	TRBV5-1	TGCGCCAGCAGCTATAATATGGGGAGCTACAATGAGCAGTTCTTC	CASSYNMGSYNEQFF
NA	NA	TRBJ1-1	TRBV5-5	TGTGCCAGCAGCTTGTTCCGCACTGAAGCTTTCTTT	CASSLFRTEAFF
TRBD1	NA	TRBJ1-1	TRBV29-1	TGCAGCAGCACTACCTCCGGGACAGGGATCACTGAAGCTTTCTTT	CSSTTSGTGITEAFF
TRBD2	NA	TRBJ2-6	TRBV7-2	TGTGCCAGCAGCTTAAGGTTAGCGGGAGTTGGGGCCAACGTCCTGACTTTC	CASSLRLAGVGANVLTF
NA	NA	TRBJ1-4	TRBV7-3	TGTGCCAGCAGCTCCTTCGAGCTACTAAATGAAAAACTGTTTTTT	CASSSFELLNEKLFF
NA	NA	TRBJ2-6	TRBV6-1	TGTGCCAGCAGTGAAGCACTGGGAGTTGGGGCCAACGTCCTGACTTTC	CASSEALGVGANVLTF
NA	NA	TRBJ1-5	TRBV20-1	TGCAGTGCTAGTGCCCCGGGGGGGCAGCCCCAGCATTTT	CSASAPGGQPQHF
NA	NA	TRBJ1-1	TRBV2	TGTGCCAGCAGTGAAACGAGTAACACTGAAGCTTTCTTT	CASSETSNTEAFF
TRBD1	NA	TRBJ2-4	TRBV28	TGTGCCAGCAGTCGCTCAGGGGGAGCCAAAAACATTCAGTACTTC	CASSRSGGAKNIQYF
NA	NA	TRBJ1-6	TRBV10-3	TGTGCCATCAGTGAGTCGCAGGACAATTCACCCCTCCACTTT	CAISESQDNSPLHF
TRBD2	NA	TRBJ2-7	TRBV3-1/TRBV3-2	TGTGCCAGCAGCCAGGGTAGCGGGAGTGGCTACGAGCAGTACTTC	CASSQGSGSGYEQYF
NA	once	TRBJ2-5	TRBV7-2	TGTGCCAGCAGCTTAGCGGATCTGGCGGGAGAGACCCAGTACTTC	CASSLADLAGETQYF
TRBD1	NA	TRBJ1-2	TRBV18	TGTGCCAGCTCACCGGGACAGGGGGTTGGCTACACCTTC	CASSPGQGVGYTF
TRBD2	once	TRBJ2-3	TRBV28	TGTGCCAGCAGGGTTAGCGGGGGGGCCGCAGATACGCAGTATTTT	CASRVSGGAADTQYF
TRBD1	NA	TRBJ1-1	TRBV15	TGTGCCACCAGCAGGGTGGACAGGGTAGACACTGAAGCTTTCTTT	CATSRVDRVDTEAFF
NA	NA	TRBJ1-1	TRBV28	TGTGCCACCCGTATTCTATTTGAAGCTTTCTTT	CATRILFEAFF
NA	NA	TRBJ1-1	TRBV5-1	TGCGCCAGCAGCGCCAACAGTGACAACACTGAAGCTTTCTTT	CASSANSDNTEAFF
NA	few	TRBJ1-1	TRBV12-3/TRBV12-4	TGTGCCAGCAGTTTATCAAGGGCGGCTTTCTTT	CASSLSRAAFF
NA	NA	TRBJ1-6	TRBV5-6	TGTGCCAGCAGCGCGCCGTTAAGATATGATTCACCCCTCCACTTT	CASSAPLRYDSPLHF
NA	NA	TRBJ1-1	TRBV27	TGTGCCAGCAGTCCATCTGCTAGGACTGAAGCTTTCTTT	CASSPSARTEAFF
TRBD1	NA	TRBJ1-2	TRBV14	TGTGCCAGCAGCCGCCTACAGGGGAACTATGGCTACACCTTC	CASSRLQGNYGYTF
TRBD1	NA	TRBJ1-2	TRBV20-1	TGCAGTGCTAGTTGGACAGGGGTCTATGGCTACACCTTC	CSASWTGVYGYTF
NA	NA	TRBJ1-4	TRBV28	TGTGCCAGCAGTTTGGCAGGGGATGAAAAACTGTTTTTT	CASSLAGDEKLFF
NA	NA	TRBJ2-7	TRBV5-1	TGCGCCAGCAGCTTGCCAGCCAGCGCCGAGCAGTACTTC	CASSLPASAEQYF
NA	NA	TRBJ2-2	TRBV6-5	TGTGCCAGCAAATCCGGTTGGGGGTCCGGGGAGCTGTTTTTT	CASKSGWGSGELFF
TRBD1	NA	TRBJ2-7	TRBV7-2	TGTGCCAGCAGCTTCCGGGACAGCTACGAGCAGTACTTC	CASSFRDSYEQYF
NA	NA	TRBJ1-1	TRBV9	TGTGCCAGCAGCGTAGTGTCAGGGAACACTGAAGCTTTCTTT	CASSVVSGNTEAFF
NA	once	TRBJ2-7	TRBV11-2	TGTGCCAGCAGCCCTTACCGCGACGAACCGCGGGCCTACGAGCAGTACTTC	CASSPYRDEPRAYEQYF
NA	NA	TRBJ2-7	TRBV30	TGTGCCTGGAGTGACGGGGGTGGGGACCCGACGGAGATCGAGCAGTACTTC	CAWSDGGGDPTEIEQYF
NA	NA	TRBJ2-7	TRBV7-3	TGTGCCAGCAGCTTACTGGGGATCGGCGAGCAGTACTTC	CASSLLGIGEQYF
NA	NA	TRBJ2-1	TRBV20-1	TGCAGTGCTAAGGAGAGGGCGGAGTTCTTC	CSAKERAEFF